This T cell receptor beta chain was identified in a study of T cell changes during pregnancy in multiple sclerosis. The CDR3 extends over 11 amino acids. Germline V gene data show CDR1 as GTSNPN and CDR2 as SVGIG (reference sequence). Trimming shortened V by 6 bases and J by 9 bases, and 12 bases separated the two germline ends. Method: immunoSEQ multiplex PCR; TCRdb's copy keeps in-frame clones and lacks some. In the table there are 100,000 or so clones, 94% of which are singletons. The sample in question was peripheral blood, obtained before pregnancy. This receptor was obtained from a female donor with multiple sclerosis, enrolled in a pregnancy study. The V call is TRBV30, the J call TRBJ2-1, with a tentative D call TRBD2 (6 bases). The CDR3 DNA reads TGTGCCTGCAGGAGGGCTGGTGAGCAGTTCTTC. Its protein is CACRRAGEQFF.